The T cell receptor (beta chain) under discussion was sequenced for a study of blood T cell repertoires in COVID-19. For the study at large: T cells, B-cell-depleted T cells, or PBMCs provided the cDNA or gDNA that served as material.

Original data processing: Reference gene primer amplification in the assay estimated nucleated cell counts. Sequencing was performed with immunoSEQ multiplex PCR; in TCRdb, only in-frame clones are kept and a portion is missing. V, J and clone size were drawn from that table, and D and trimming were deduced from the DNA. Among more than 35,000 clones, around 91% were seen once, and the ten largest hold under 10%. The germline CDR1 and CDR2 sequences are SGHTA and FQGNSA. The length of the CDR3 is 17 residues. Trimming cost V 1 base and J 9 bases; bases outside gene matches: 12. This TCR came from a man in his thirties or forties with active or convalescent COVID-19. The chain joins TRBV7-2 to TRBJ2-1, with 10 bases matching TRBD2. The source material was peripheral blood. CDR3 in DNA: TGTGCCAGCAGCTTAGTCCTAGAGCGGGGGGGCTCGTCTGAGCAGTTCTTC. Its protein is CASSLVLERGGSSEQFF.